The text below deals with one T cell receptor beta chain. Germline loops: CDR1 MNHEY, CDR2 SVGAGI. This CDR3 has 15 residues. The ends were cut back, 0 bases at V and 10 bases at J, with 13 bases in the middle. The table came from immunoSEQ multiplex PCR; TCRdb's copy has only in-frame clones and leaves some out. Among 200,000 to 250,000 clones listed, 85% were seen once. This entry comes from a study of blood T cell repertoires in COVID-19. A Seattle source enrolled patients during active infection and followed them longitudinally. The source material was peripheral blood. The chain combines TRBV6-5 with TRBJ1-6; D not certain. The TCR comes from a woman in her seventies with COVID-19, enrolled during active disease. This CDR3 reads CASSYSSTGKSPLHF. The CDR3 DNA follows: TGTGCCAGCAGTTACTCGAGTACGGGGAAATCACCCCTCCACTTT.